The clone carrying this T cell receptor (beta chain) occurred once. As yet, its antigen is unknown. The sample comes from a study of vaccination and CD4 T cells after COVID-19. Turning to the study itself: Six men and four women formed the convalescents, two being Hispanic.

This CDR3 contains 16 residues. V lost 6 bases and J 2 bases, leaving 17 bases between the germline ends. Treatment denoted: approximately 9-day PBMC culture with coronavirus spike peptide pools or control peptides (ViraFEST assay). The Oncomine TCR Beta short-read assay generated sequence data from the DNA of cultured CD4+ T cells. Each CDR3 protein is one row after TCRdb ran MiXCR on the PCR reads. Here the sample spans roughly 20,000 distinct CDR3 sequences, 40% to 55% being singletons. The chain has TRBV12-3 or TRBV12-4 and TRBJ1-3; TRBD1 is a possible D gene (5 bases). The source material was CD4+ T cells from blood, cultured in vitro, sampled after SARS-CoV-2 vaccination. The TCR originated in a human donor who had recovered from COVID-19. The CDR3: CASSPLSGTPGNTIYF. The CDR3 nucleotides are TGTGCCAGCAGCCCCCTTTCCGGGACCCCTGGAAACACCATATATTTT.